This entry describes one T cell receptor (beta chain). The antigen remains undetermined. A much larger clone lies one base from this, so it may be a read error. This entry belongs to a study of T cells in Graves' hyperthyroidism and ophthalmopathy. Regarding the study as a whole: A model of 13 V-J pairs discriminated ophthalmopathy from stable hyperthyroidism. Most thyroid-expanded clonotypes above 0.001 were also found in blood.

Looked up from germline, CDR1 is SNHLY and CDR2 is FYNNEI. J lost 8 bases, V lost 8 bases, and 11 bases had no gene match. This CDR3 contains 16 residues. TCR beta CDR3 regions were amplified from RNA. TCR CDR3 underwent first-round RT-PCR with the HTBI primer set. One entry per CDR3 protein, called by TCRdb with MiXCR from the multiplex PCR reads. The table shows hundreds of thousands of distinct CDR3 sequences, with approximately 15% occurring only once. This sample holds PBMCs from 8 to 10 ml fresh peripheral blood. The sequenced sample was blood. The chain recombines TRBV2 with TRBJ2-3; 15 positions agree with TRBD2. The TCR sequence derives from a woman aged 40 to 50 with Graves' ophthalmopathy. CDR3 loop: CASGGLAGGLGGTQYF. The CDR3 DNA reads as TGTGCCAGCGGGGGACTAGCGGGGGGCCTAGGAGGTACGCAGTATTTT.